This T cell receptor (beta chain) was documented in a study of blood T cell repertoires in COVID-19. Turning to the study itself: Samples representing acute and convalescent COVID-19 were sourced from the United States, Italy and Spain. Sample material is recorded as cDNA or gDNA derived from T cells, B-cell-depleted T cells, or PBMCs.

As handled by the study authors: Estimation of nucleated cell counts relied on the amplification of reference gene primers. Repertoires were generated with immunoSEQ multiplex PCR, while TCRdb's copy carries only in-frame clones and drops some. V, J and clone size are taken as reported in that table, and D and trimming were inferred from the DNA itself. The sample shows hundreds of thousands of clones, 70% to 90% of them seen only once. The CDR3 has 20 residues. The ends were cut back, 2 bases at V and 0 bases at J, with 24 bases in the middle. CDR1 and CDR2 from the germline V gene are PRHDT and FYEKMQ (reference sequence).

The receptor was isolated from a man younger than 35 with active or convalescent COVID-19. The chain is built from TRBV13 and TRBJ2-3; D perhaps matches TRBD2 (6 bases). Sample: peripheral blood. The CDR3: CASSLWWGEAQARSTDTQYF. The CDR3, as DNA: TGTGCCAGCAGCTTATGGTGGGGGGAAGCCCAAGCTCGAAGCACAGATACGCAGTATTTT.